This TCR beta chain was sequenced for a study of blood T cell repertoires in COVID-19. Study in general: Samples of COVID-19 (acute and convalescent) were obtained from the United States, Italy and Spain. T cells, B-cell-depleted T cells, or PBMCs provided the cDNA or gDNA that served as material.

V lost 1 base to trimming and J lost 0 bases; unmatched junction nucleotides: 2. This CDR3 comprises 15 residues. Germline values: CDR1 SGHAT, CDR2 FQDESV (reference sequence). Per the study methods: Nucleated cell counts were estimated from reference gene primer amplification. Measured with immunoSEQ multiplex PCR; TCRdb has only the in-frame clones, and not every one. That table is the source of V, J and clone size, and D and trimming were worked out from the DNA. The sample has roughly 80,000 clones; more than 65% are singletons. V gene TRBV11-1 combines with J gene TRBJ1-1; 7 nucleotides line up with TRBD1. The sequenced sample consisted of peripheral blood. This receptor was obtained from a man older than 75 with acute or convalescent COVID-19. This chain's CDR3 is CASSLVQGMNTEAFF. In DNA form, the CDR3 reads TGTGCCAGCAGCTTAGTACAGGGGATGAACACTGAAGCTTTCTTT. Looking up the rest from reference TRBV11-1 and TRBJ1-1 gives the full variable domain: EAEVAQSPRYKITEKSQAVAFWCDPISGHATLYWYRQILGQGPELLVQFQDESVVDDSQLPKDRFSAERLKGVDSTLKIQPAELGDSAMYLCASSLVQGMNTEAFFGQGTRLTVV.